The T cell receptor beta chain described here comes from a study of blood T cell repertoires in COVID-19. Study background: Samples came from the United States, Italy and Spain, spanning acute and convalescent COVID-19. PBMCs, B-cell-depleted T cells, or T cells were the source of the cDNA or gDNA that made up the material.

Original analysis: Amplification of reference gene primers provided the estimated nucleated cell counts. Only in-frame clones appear in the TCRdb table, and some are missing; sequencing was by immunoSEQ multiplex PCR. The D gene and trimming were derived from the DNA, and the V and J assignments and clone size from that table. The data show approximately 90,000 clones, 75% to 90% seen once. The CDR3 is 13 amino acids. The V and J ends lost 3 bases and 1 base respectively, with 6 bases between them. The germline gives CDR1 WNHNN, CDR2 SYGVQD (reference sequence). The sequence derives from an elderly woman with acute or convalescent COVID-19. The chain combines TRBV10-1 with TRBJ1-1, with D unclear. Sequencing used peripheral blood. CDR3 protein: CASSERENTEAFF. The CDR3 DNA reads as TGCGCCAGCAGTGAACGGGAGAACACTGAAGCTTTCTTT.